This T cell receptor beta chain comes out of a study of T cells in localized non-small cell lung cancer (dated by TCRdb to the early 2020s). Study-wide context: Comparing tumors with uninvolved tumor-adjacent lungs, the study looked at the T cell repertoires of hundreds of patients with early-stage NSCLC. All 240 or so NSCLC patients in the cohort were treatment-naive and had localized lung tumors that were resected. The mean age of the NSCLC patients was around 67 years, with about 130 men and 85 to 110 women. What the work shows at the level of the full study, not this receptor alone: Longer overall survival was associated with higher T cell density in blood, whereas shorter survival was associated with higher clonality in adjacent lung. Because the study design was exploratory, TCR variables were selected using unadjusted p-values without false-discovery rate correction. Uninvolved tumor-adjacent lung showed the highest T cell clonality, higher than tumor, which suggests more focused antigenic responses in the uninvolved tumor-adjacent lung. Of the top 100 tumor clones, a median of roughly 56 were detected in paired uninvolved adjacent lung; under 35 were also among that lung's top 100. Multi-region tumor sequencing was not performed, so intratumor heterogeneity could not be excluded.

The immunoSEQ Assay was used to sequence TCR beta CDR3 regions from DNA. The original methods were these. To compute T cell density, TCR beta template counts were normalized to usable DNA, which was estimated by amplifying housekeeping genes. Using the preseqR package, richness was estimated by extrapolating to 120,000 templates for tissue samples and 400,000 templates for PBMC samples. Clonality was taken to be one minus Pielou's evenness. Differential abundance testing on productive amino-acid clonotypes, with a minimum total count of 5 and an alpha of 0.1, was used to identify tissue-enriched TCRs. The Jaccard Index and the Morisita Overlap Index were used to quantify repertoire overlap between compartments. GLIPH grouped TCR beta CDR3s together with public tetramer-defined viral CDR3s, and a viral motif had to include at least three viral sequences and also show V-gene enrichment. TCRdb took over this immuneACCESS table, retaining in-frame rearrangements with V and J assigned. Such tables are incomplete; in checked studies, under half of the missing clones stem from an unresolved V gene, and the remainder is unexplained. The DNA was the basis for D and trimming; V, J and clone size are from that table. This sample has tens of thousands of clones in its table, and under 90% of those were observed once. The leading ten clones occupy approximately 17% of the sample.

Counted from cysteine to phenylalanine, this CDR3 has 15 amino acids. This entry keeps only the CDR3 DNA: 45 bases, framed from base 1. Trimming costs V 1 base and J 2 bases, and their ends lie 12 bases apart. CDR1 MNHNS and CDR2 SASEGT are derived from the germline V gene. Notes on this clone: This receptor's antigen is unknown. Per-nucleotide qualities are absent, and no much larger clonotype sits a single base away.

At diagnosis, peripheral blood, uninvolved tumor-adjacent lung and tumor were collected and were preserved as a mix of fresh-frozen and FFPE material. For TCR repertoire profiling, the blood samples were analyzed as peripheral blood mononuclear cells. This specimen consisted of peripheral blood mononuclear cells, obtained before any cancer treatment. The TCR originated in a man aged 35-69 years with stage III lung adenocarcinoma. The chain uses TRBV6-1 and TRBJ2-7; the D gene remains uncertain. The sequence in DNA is TGTGCCAGCAGTGAAGGGGCTCTTACCGCCTACGAGCAGTACTTC. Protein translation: CASSEGALTAYEQYF.